This TCR beta chain was captured by sequencing in a study of T cells in localized non-small cell lung cancer. General study findings and limits: With higher T cell density in blood came longer overall survival. The study detected a median approximately 55 of the top 100 tumor clones in adjacent lung. It was uninvolved adjacent lung that showed the highest T cell clonality, exceeding tumor.

Comments on this clone: The antigen remains unidentified.

Method: immunoSEQ multiplex PCR; TCRdb's copy keeps in-frame clones and lacks some. Counted here are 45,000 or so clones, around 83% occurring once; the ten biggest clones make up 2% to 3%. V was clipped by 2 bases and J by 8 bases, with 16 bases between them. The CDR3 is 15 amino acids. The germline gives CDR1 SGHAT, CDR2 FQNNGV. The receptor was isolated from a man between 40 and 75 years old with stage II lung adenocarcinoma. Sequencing was performed on PBMCs, taken before any cancer treatment. The chain uses TRBV11-2 and TRBJ2-1; D is tentatively TRBD1 or TRBD2 (5 bases each). CDR3 in DNA: TGTGCCAGCAGCTTATCGGGGAACAGGCCCCATGAGCAGTTCTTC. This gives the protein CASSLSGNRPHEQFF.